Each of the 10 T cell receptor beta chains below was sequenced from the same sample in a study of radiotherapy plus CTLA-4 blockade in lung cancer. The data were produced by immunoSEQ multiplex PCR, yet TCRdb's version contains in-frame clones alone and is incomplete. The data show 80,000 to 100,000 clones, around 74% seen once. The sequenced sample was peripheral blood, obtained from a patient treated with radiotherapy plus ipilimumab. The source of these receptors is a human donor with non-small cell lung cancer who had a partial response to radiotherapy plus ipilimumab. Some clones in this sample may be carry-over from other donors' samples.

Here the CDR3 reads CASSFQTRYQETQYF. The DNA for the CDR3 is TGCGCCAGCAGCTTTCAAACTCGCTACCAAGAGACCCAGTACTTC. This rearrangement joins TRBV5-1 to TRBJ2-5, with no clear D. The CDR3 runs to 15 residues. The V end lost 2 bases, the J end lost 0 bases, and 11 bases lay between the germline ends. CDR1 SGHRS and CDR2 YFSETQ come from the germline V gene.

The chain links TRBV18 to TRBJ2-7; 10 nucleotides align to TRBD1. Trimming cost V 2 bases and J 4 bases; bases outside gene matches: 8. The CDR3 totals 16 residues. Germline V CDR1 and CDR2: KGHSH, LQKENI. The CDR3 here is CASSPTGTGVSYEQYF. In DNA form, the CDR3 reads TGTGCCAGCTCACCAACAGGGACAGGGGTTTCGTACGAGCAGTACTTC.

The J gene is TRBJ2-3, the V gene TRBV7-3; D unclear. Between the trimmed V and J ends, which lost 2 bases and 6 bases, there was a span of 6 bases. CDR1 SGHTA and CDR2 FQGTGA come from the germline V gene. The CDR3 is made up of 12 amino acids. The CDR3, as DNA: TGTGCCAGCAGCTTATTCCGGGATACGCAGTATTTT. Amino acids: CASSLFRDTQYF. The complete variable domain, with remaining parts taken from reference TRBV7-3 and TRBJ2-3, reads GAGVSQTPSNKVTEKGKYVELRCDPISGHTALYWYRQSLGQGPEFLIYFQGTGAADDSGLPNDRFFAVRPEGSVSTLKIQRTERGDSAVYLCASSLFRDTQYFGPGTRLTVL.

Concerning this clone itself: This CDR3 is also generated by other DNA sequences in the sample. CDR3 protein: CASSLVPGGGDEQFF. The CDR3, as DNA: TGTGCCAGCAGCTTAGTCCCAGGGGGCGGAGATGAGCAGTTCTTC. This chain connects TRBV7-2 to TRBJ2-1, with 8 bases aligning to TRBD1. J lost 8 bases, V lost 1 base, and 7 bases had no gene match. CDR3 length: 15 amino acids. Germline V gives CDR1 SGHTA, CDR2 FQGNSA. Filled out from reference TRBV7-2 and TRBJ2-1, the complete variable domain reads GAGVSQSPSNKVTEKGKDVELRCDPISGHTALYWYRQSLGQGLEFLIYFQGNSAPDKSGLPSDRFSAERTGGSVSTLTIQRTQQEDSAVYLCASSLVPGGGDEQFFGPGTRLTVL.

This chain joins TRBV6-1 and TRBJ2-7; 9 bases line up with TRBD2. CDR1 MNHNS and CDR2 SASEGT come from the germline V gene. The CDR3 contains 15 residues. After removal of 8 bases from V and 3 bases from J, the junction contained 11 bases not matched to a gene. The CDR3 loop is CASGGGGAGDYEQYF. CDR3 nucleotide sequence: TGTGCCAGCGGCGGGGGGGGAGCGGGGGACTACGAGCAGTACTTC.

This chain joins TRBV18 and TRBJ2-1; 11 bases match TRBD2. The germline V gene encodes CDR1 KGHSH and CDR2 LQKENI. V was clipped by 3 bases and J by 3 bases; unmatched bases: 4. The CDR3 totals 16 residues. The CDR3 spells CASSPRTSGFYNEQFF. The CDR3 region has the DNA TGTGCCAGCTCACCGCGGACTAGCGGGTTCTACAATGAGCAGTTCTTC.

This clone was recorded many times. This chain joins TRBV5-6 and TRBJ2-6; no clear D gene. Germline CDR1 is SGHDT and CDR2 is YYEEEE. V gave up 2 bases and J gave up 0 bases, with 6 bases separating them. This CDR3 region has 15 residues. In DNA form, the CDR3 reads TGTGCCAGCAGCTTTCCGGTCTCTGGGGCCAACGTCCTGACTTTC. Residues: CASSFPVSGANVLTF.

The chain recombines TRBV20-1 with TRBJ2-5; D uncertain. V lost 4 bases, J lost 3 bases, and 6 bases lay in between. The germline V gene encodes CDR1 DFQATT and CDR2 SNEGSKA (reference sequence). The CDR3 length is 11 residues. CDR3 nucleotides: TGCAGTGCTACCCCAAAAGAGACCCAGTACTTC. This codes for CSATPKETQYF.

The V gene is TRBV28, the J gene TRBJ2-1, with a weak D call TRBD1 (5 bases). In germline, CDR1 is MDHEN, CDR2 SYDVKM. The V end was cut by 5 bases, the J end by 2 bases, with 19 bases between. This CDR3 is 17 amino acids long. The CDR3 loop is CASSLGGVGATYNEQFF. Here the CDR3 DNA reads TGTGCCAGCAGTCTCGGCGGTGTAGGGGCCACCTACAATGAGCAGTTCTTC.

The rearrangement uses TRBV4-1 and TRBJ1-1; 7 bases are a match to TRBD1. The CDR3 is 16 residues long. CDR1 and CDR2 (germline): MGHRA, YSYEKL. V shed 1 base and J 0 bases; nucleotides not matched to a gene: 5. DNA for the CDR3: TGCGCCAGCAGCCAAGGGGGACAGACCATGAACACTGAAGCTTTCTTT. It specifies CASSQGGQTMNTEAFF.